This section outlines one TCR beta chain sequence together with its context. Antigen unknown. Assay used: immunoSEQ multiplex PCR; TCRdb lists only in-frame clones, some missing. The sample records under 250,000 clones, approximately 90% being singletons. The data derive from a study of cytomegalovirus exposure and HLA in healthy donors. General study points: According to a subsequent analysis, TCR clusters identified in the first cohort showed a tendency to co-occur across the 100 to 150 validation repertoires.

CDR1 and CDR2 (germline): SGHAT, FQNNGV. V dropped 2 bases and J dropped 5 bases, with 16 bases sitting between them. CDR3 length equals 15 residues. This TCR derives from a man in his late teens or twenties in good health and CMV-seronegative. Sequencing was carried out using PBMCs. The chain couples TRBV11-2 to TRBJ2-7; tentative D call: TRBD2 (6 bases). CDR3 bases: TGTGCCAGCAGCTTACCATCCGGGGGTTCAGACGAGCAGTACTTC. This sequence encodes CASSLPSGGSDEQYF.